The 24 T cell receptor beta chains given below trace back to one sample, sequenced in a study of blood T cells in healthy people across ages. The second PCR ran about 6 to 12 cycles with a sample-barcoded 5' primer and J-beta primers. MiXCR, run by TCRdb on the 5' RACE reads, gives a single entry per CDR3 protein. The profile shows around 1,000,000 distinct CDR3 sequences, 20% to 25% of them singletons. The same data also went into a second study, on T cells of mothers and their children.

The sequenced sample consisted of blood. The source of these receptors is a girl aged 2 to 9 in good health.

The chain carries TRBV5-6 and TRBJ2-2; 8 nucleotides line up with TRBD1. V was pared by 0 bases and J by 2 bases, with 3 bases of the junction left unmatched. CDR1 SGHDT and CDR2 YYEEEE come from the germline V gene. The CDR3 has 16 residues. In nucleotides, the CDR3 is TGTGCCAGCAGCTTGGGACAGGGGTACAACACCGGGGAGCTGTTTTTT. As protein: CASSLGQGYNTGELFF.

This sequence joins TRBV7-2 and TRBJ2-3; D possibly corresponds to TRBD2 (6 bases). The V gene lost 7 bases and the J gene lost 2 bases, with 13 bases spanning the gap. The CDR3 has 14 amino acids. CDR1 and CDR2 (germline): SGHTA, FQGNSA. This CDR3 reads CASTRGLATDTQYF. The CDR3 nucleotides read TGTGCCAGCACCCGGGGACTTGCCACAGATACGCAGTATTTT. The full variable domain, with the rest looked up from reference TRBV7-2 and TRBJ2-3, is GAGVSQSPSNKVTEKGKDVELRCDPISGHTALYWYRQSLGQGLEFLIYFQGNSAPDKSGLPSDRFSAERTGGSVSTLTIQRTQQEDSAVYLCASTRGLATDTQYFGPGTRLTVL.

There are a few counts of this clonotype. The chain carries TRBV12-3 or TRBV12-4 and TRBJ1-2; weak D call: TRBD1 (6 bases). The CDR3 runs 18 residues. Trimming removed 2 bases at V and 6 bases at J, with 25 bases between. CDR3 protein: CASSLKGGQVSNYDGYTF. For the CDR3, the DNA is TGTGCCAGCAGTTTAAAGGGGGGCCAGGTATCTAACTATGATGGCTACACCTTC.

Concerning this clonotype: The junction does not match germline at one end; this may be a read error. In DNA, the CDR3 is TGTGCCAGCAGCGACCAATGGGGACTTACTGTCTTC. Translation gives CASSDQWGLTVF. V is TRBV7-2 and J is TRBJ2-5; D is possibly TRBD2 (6 bases). The CDR3 totals 12 residues. Looked up from germline, CDR1 is SGHTA and CDR2 is FQGNSA.

CDR3 sequence reads: CASSDASGSYNEQFF. The DNA for the CDR3 is TGTGCCAGCAGCGACGCTAGCGGATCCTACAATGAGCAGTTCTTC. The V and J genes are TRBV3-1 and TRBJ2-1, with 7 bases matching TRBD2. The CDR3 spans 15 residues. Germline assignment: CDR1 LGHDT and CDR2 YNNKEL (reference sequence). The V segment lost 5 bases and the J segment 1 base; nucleotides outside the gene matches: 5.

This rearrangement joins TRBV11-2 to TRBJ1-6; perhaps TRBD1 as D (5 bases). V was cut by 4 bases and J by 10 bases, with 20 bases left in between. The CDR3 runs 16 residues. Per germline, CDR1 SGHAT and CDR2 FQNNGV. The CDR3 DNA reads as TGTGCCAGCAGCTCCGACTGGCCAGGGAGGCAATCACCCCTCCACTTT. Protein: CASSSDWPGRQSPLHF. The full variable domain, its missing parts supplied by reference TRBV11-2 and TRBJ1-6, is EAGVAQSPRYKIIEKRQSVAFWCNPISGHATLYWYQQILGQGPKLLIQFQNNGVVDDSQLPKDRFSAERLKGVDSTLKIQPAKLEDSAVYLCASSSDWPGRQSPLHFGNGTRLTVT.

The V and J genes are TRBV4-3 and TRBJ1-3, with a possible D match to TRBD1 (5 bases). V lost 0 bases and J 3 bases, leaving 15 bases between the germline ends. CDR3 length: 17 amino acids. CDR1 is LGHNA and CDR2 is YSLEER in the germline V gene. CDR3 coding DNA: TGCGCCAGCAGCCAAGAGTGGGGCAGGCAAAATGGAAACACCATATATTTT. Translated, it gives CASSQEWGRQNGNTIYF.

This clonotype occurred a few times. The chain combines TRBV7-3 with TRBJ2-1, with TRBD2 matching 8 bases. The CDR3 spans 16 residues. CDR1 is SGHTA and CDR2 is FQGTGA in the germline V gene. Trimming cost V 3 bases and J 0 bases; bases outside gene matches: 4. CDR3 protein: CASSFQSGSSYNEQFF. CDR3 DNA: TGTGCCAGCAGCTTTCAGAGCGGGAGCTCCTACAATGAGCAGTTCTTC.

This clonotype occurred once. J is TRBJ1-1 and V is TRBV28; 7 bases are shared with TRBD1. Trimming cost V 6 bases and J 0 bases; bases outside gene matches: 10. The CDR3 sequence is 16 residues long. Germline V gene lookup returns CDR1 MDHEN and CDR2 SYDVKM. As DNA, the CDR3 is TGTGCCAGCAGCCCAAATGACAGGGCTTTGAACACTGAAGCTTTCTTT. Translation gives CASSPNDRALNTEAFF.

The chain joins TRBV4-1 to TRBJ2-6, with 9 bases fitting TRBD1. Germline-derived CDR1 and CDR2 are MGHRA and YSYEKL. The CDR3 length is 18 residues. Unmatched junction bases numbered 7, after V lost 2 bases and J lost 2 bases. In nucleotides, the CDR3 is TGCGCCAGCAGCCAACCGGGACAGGGCCTGGCTGGGGCCAACGTCCTGACTTTC. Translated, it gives CASSQPGQGLAGANVLTF.

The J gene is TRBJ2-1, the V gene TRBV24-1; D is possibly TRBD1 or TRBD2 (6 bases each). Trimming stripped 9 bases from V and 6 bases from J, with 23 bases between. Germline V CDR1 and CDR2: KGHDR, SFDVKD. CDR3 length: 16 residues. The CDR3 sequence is CATWGAGPLRGNEQFF. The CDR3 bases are TGTGCCACCTGGGGGGCGGGACCCCTCCGAGGCAATGAGCAGTTCTTC.

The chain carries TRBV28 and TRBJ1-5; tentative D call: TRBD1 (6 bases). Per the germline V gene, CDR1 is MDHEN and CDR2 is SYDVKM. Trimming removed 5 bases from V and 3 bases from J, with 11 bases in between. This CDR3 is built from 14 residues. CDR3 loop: CASSERTDNQPQHF. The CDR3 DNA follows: TGTGCCAGCAGTGAGCGGACAGACAATCAGCCCCAGCATTTT.

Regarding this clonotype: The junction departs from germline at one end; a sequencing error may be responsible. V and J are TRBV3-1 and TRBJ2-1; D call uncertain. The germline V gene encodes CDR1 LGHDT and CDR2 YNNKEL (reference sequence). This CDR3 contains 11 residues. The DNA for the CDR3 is TGTACCAGCAGTGTTGGGGATGAGCAGTTCTTC. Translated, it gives CTSSVGDEQFF.

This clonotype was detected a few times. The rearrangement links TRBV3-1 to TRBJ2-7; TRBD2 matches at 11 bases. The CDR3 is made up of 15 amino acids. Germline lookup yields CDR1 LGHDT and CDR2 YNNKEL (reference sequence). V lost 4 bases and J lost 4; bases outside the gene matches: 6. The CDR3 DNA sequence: TGTGCCAGCAGCCTTCTACTAGCGGGGGCGTACGAGCAGTACTTC. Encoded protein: CASSLLLAGAYEQYF.

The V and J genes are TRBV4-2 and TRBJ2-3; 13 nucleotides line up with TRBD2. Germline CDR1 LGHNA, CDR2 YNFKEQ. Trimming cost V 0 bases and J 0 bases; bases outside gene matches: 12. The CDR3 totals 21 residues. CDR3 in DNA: TGTGCCAGCAGCCAAGAAGGACTAGCGGGAGCCTCAACCTTCAGCACAGATACGCAGTATTTT. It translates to CASSQEGLAGASTFSTDTQYF.

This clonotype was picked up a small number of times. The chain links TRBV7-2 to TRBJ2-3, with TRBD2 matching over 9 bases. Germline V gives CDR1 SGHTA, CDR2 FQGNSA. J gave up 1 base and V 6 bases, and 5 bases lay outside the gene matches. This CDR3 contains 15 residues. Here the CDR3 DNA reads TGTGCCAGCAGAGATCAGCGGGAGGGCACAGATACGCAGTATTTT. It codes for CASRDQREGTDTQYF.

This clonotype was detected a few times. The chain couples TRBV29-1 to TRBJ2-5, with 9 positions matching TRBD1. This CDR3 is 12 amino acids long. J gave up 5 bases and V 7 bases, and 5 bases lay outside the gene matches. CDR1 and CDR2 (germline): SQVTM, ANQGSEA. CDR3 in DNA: TGCAGCGCCGGGACAGGGACGGAGACCCAGTACTTC. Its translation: CSAGTGTETQYF. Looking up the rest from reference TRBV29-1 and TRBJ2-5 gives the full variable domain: SAVISQKPSRDICQRGTSLTIQCQVDSQVTMMFWYRQQPGQSLTLIATANQGSEATYESGFVIDKFPISRPNLTFSTLTVSNMSPEDSSIYLCSAGTGTETQYFGPGTRLLVL.

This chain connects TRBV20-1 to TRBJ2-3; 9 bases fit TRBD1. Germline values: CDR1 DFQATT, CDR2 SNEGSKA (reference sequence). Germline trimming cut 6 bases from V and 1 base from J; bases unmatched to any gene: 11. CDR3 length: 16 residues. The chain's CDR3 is CSASYRGLGGTDTQYF. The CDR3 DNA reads TGCAGTGCCTCATACAGGGGGCTCGGGGGCACAGATACGCAGTATTTT.

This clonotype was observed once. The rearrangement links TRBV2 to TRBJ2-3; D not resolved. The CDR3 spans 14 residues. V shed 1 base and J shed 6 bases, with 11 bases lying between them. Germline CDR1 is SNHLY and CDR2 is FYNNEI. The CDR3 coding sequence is TGTGCCAGCAGTGAAGTAGCTTCCCAGGATACGCAGTATTTT. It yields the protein CASSEVASQDTQYF.

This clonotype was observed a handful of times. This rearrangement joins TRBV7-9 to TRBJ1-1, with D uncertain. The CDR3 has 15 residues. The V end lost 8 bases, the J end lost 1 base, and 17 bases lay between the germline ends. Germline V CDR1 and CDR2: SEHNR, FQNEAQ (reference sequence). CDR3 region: CASLRAGWENTEAFF. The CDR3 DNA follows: TGTGCCAGCCTCCGCGCCGGCTGGGAGAACACTGAAGCTTTCTTT.

CDR3 residues: CASSLSVNTGYTF. CDR3 nucleotides: TGCGCCAGCAGCTTGAGTGTGAATACTGGCTACACCTTC. The chain uses TRBV5-1 and TRBJ1-2; D remains unclear. The V gene's germline CDR1 is SGHRS and CDR2 YFSETQ. Deletions cut 1 base from V and 7 bases from J, with 11 bases between. This CDR3 spans 13 amino acids.

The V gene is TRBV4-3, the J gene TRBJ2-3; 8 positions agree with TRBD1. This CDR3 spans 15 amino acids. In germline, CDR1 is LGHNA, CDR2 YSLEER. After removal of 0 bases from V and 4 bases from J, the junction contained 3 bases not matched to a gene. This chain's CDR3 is CASSQESGGADTQYF. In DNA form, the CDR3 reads TGCGCCAGCAGCCAAGAGTCAGGGGGCGCAGATACGCAGTATTTT.

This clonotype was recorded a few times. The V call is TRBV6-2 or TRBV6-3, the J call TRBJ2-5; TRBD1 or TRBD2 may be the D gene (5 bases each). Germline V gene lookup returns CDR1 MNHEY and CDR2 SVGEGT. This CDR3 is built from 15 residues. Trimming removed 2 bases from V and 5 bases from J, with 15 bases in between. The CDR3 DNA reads TGTGCCAGCAGTTACCCGGGGCGCTCGGCGGAGACCCAGTACTTC. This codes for CASSYPGRSAETQYF.

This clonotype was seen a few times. The CDR3 loop reads CASSSPGTSTDTQYF. CDR3 in DNA: TGTGCCAGCAGTTCCCCGGGGACTAGCACAGATACGCAGTATTTT. The chain carries TRBV6-5 and TRBJ2-3; D perhaps matches TRBD2 (6 bases). Per the germline V gene, CDR1 is MNHEY and CDR2 is SVGAGI. V was clipped by 4 bases and J by 0 bases, with 11 bases between them. There are 15 residues in the CDR3.